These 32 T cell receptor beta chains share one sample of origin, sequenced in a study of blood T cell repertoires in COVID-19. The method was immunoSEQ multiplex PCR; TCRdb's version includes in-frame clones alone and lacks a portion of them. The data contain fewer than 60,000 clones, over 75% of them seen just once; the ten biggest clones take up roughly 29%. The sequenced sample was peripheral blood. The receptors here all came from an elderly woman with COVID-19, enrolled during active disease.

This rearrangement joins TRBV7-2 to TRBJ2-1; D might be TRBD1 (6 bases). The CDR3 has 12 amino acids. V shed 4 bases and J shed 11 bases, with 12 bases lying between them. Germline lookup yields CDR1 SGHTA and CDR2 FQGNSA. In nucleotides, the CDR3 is TGTGCCAGCAGCTCCGGACAGACTAAGCAGTTCTTC. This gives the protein CASSSGQTKQFF.

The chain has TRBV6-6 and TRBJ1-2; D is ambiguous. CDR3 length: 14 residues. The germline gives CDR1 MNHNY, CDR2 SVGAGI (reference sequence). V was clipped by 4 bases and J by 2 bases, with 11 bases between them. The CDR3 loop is CASSLNRKNYGYTF. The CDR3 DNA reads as TGTGCCAGCAGTTTAAACAGAAAGAACTATGGCTACACCTTC.

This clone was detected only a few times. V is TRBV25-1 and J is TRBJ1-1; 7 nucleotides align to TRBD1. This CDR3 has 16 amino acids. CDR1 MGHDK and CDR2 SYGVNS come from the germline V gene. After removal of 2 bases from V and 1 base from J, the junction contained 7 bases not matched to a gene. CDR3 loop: CASSERTGYGNTEAFF. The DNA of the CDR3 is TGTGCCAGCAGTGAAAGGACAGGTTACGGGAACACTGAAGCTTTCTTT.

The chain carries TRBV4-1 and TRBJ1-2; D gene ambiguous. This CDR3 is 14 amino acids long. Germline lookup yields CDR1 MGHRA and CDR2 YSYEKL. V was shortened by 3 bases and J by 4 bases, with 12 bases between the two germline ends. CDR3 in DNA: TGCGCCAGCAGCCAGGATCAGCTAGGCTATGGCTACACCTTC. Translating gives CASSQDQLGYGYTF.

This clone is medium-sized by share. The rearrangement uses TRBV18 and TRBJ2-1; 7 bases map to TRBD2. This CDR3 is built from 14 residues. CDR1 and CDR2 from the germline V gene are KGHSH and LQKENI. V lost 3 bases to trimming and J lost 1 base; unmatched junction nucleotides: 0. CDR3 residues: CASSPSGSYNEQFF. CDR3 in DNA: TGTGCCAGCTCACCTAGCGGGTCCTACAATGAGCAGTTCTTC.

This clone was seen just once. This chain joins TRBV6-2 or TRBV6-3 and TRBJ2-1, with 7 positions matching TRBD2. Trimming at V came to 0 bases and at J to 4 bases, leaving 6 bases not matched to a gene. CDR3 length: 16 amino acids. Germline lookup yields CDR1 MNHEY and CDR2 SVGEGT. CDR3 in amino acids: CASSYSAGVLYNEQFF. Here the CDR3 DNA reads TGTGCCAGCAGTTACTCGGCGGGAGTACTATACAATGAGCAGTTCTTC.

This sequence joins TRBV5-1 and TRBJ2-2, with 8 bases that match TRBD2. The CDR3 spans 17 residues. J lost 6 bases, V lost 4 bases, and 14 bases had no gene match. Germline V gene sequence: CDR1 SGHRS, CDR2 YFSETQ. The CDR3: CASSLTVSGIGAGELFF. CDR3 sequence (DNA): TGCGCCAGCAGCCTGACGGTTAGCGGGATAGGCGCCGGGGAGCTGTTTTTT.

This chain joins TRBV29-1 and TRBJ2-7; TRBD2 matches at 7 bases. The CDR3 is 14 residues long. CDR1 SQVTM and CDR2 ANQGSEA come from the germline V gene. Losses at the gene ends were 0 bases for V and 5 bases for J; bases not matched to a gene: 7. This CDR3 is CSVEDGVAGDEQYF. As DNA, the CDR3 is TGCAGCGTTGAAGATGGGGTCGCGGGAGACGAGCAGTACTTC.

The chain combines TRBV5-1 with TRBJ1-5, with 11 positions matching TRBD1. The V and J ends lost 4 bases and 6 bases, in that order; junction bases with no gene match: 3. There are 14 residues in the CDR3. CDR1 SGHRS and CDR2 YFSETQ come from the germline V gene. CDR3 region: CASSVGQGVQPQHF. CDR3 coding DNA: TGCGCCAGCAGCGTGGGACAGGGGGTTCAGCCCCAGCATTTT.

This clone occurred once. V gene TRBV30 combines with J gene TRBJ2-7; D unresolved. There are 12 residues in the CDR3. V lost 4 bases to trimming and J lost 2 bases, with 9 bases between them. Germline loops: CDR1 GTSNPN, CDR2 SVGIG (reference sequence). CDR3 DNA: TGTGCCTGGACTCTTAGCCCCTACGAGCAGTACTTC. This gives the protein CAWTLSPYEQYF.

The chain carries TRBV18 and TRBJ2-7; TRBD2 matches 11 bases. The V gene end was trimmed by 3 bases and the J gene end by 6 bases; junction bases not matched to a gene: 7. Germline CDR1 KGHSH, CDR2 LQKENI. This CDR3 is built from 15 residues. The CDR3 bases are TGTGCCAGCTCACCTGTCCTAGCGGGAGGTTCCGAGCAGTACTTC. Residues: CASSPVLAGGSEQYF.

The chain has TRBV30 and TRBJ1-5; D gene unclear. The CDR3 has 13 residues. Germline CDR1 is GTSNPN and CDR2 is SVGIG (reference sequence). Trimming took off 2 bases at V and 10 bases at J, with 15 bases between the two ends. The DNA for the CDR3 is TGTGCCTGGAGTAAGGATTTGGTAGCACCCCAGCATTTT. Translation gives CAWSKDLVAPQHF.

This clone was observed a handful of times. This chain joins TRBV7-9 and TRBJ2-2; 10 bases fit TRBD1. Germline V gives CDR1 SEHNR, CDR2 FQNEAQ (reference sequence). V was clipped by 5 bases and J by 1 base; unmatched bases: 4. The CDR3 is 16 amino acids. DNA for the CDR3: TGTGCCAGCAGCACTGGACAGGGGGTGAACACCGGGGAGCTGTTTTTT. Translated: CASSTGQGVNTGELFF.

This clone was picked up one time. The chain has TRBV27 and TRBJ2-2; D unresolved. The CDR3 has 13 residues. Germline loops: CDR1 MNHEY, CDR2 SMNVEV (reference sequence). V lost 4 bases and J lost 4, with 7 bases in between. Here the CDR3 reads CASSWPRTGELFF. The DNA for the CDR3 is TGTGCCAGCAGTTGGCCCCGCACCGGGGAGCTGTTTTTT.

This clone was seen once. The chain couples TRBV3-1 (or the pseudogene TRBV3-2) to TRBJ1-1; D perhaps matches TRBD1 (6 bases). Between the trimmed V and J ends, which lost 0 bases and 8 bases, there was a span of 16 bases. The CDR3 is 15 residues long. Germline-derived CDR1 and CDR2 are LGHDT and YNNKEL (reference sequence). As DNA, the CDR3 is TGTGCCAGCAGCCAAGATGGGGGCATCAAGGGGGAAGCTTTCTTT. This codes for CASSQDGGIKGEAFF.

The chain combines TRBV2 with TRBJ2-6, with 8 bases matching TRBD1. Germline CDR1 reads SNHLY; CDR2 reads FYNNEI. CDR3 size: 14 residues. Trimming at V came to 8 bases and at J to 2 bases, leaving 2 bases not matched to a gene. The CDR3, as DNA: TGTGCCAGCGAACAGGGGGCTGGGGCCAACGTCCTGACTTTC. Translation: CASEQGAGANVLTF.

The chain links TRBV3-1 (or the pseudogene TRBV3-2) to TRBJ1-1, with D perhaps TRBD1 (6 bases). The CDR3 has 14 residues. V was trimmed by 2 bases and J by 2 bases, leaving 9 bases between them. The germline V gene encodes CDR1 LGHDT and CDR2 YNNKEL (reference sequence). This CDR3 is CASSQYRANTEAFF. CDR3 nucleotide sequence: TGTGCCAGCAGCCAATACAGGGCCAACACTGAAGCTTTCTTT.

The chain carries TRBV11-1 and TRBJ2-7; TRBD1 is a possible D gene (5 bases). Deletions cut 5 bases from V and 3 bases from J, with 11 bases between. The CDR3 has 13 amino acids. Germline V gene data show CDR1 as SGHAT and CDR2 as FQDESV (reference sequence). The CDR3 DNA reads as TGTGCCAGCAGCAGAGACAGAGGCTACGAGCAGTACTTC. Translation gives CASSRDRGYEQYF. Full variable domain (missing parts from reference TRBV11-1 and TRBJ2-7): EAEVAQSPRYKITEKSQAVAFWCDPISGHATLYWYRQILGQGPELLVQFQDESVVDDSQLPKDRFSAERLKGVDSTLKIQPAELGDSAMYLCASSRDRGYEQYFGPGTRLTVT.

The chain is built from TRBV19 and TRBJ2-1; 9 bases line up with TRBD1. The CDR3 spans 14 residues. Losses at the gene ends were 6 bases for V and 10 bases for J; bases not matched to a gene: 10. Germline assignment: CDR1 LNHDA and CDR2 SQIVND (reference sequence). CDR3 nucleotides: TGTGCCAGTAGCCGCCGGGACAGGGTGCGAGAGCAGTTCTTC. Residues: CASSRRDRVREQFF.

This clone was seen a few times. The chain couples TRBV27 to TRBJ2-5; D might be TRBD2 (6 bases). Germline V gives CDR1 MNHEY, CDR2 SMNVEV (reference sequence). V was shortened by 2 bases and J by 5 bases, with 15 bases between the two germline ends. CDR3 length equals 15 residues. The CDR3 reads CASSLIGSLRETQYF. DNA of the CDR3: TGTGCCAGCAGTTTAATCGGGAGTCTCCGGGAGACCCAGTACTTC.

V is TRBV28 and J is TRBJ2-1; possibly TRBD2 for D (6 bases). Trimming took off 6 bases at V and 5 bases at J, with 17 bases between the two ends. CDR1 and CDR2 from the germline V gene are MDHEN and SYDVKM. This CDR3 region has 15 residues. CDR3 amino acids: CASRLSGSTHNEQFF. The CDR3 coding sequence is TGTGCCAGCAGACTAAGCGGGTCGACGCACAATGAGCAGTTCTTC.

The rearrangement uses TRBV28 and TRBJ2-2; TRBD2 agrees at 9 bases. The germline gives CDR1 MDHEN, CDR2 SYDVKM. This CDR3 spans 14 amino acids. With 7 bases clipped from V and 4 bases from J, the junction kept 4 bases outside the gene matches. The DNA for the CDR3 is TGTGCCAGCACGGCGGGAGGGCTCACCGGGGAGCTGTTTTTT. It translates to CASTAGGLTGELFF.

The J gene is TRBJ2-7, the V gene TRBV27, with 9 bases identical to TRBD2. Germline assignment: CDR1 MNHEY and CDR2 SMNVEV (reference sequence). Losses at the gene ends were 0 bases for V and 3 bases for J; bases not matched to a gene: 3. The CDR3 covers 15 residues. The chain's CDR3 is CASSLSPSGNYEQYF. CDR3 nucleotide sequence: TGTGCCAGCAGTTTATCCCCTAGCGGGAACTACGAGCAGTACTTC.

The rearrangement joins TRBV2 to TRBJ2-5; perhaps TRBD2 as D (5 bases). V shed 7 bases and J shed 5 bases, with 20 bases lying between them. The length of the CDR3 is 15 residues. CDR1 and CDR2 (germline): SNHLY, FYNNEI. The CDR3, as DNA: TGTGCCAGCACCCCCCGCGGGCCCCAAAGGGAGACCCAGTACTTC. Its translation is CASTPRGPQRETQYF.

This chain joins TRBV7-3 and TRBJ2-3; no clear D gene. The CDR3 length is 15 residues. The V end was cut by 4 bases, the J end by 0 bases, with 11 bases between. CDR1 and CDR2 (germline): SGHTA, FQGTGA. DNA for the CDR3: TGTGCCAGCAGCTCCGCGCGAAGTAGCACAGATACGCAGTATTTT. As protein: CASSSARSSTDTQYF.

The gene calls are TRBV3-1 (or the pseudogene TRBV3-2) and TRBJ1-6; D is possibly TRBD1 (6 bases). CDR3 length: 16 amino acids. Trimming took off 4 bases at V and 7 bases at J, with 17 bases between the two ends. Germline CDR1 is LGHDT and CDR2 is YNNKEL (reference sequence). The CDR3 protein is CASSRYQGTLNSPLHF. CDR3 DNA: TGTGCCAGCAGCCGATATCAGGGGACACTGAATTCACCCCTCCACTTT.

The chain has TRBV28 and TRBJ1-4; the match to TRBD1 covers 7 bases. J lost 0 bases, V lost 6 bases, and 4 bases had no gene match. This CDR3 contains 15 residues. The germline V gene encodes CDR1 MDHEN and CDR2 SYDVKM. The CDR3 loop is CASSLGTATNEKLFF. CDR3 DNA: TGTGCCAGCAGCCTTGGGACAGCAACTAATGAAAAACTGTTTTTT.

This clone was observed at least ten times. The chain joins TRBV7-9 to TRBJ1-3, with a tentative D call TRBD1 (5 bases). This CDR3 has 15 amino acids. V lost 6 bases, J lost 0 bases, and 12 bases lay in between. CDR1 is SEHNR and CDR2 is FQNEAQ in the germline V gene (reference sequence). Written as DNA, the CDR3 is TGTGCCAGCAGGGGGGAGGGCTTCTCTGGAAACACCATATATTTT. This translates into CASRGEGFSGNTIYF.

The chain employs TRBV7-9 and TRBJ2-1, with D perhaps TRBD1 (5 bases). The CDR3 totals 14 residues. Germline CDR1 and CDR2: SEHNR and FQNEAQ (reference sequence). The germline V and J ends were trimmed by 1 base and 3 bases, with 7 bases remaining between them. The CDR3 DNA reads TGTGCCAGCAGCTTAGGGCAGGGCTACAATGAGCAGTTCTTC. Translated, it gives CASSLGQGYNEQFF.

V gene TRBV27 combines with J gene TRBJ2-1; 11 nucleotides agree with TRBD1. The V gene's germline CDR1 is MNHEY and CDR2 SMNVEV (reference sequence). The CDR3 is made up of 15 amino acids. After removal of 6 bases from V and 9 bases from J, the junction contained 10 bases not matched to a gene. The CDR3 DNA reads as TGTGCCAGCAGGAAACGGACAGGGGGCAGGGGTGAGCAGTTCTTC. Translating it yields CASRKRTGGRGEQFF.

CDR3 coding DNA: TGTGCCAGTCAGGGGAGCCCTAATTCACCCCTCCACTTT. It is translated as CASQGSPNSPLHF. V is TRBV19 and J is TRBJ1-6; D is perhaps TRBD1 (6 bases). Trimming took 8 bases from V and 6 from J, leaving 11 bases between them. Germline assignment: CDR1 LNHDA and CDR2 SQIVND (reference sequence). The CDR3 is made up of 13 amino acids.

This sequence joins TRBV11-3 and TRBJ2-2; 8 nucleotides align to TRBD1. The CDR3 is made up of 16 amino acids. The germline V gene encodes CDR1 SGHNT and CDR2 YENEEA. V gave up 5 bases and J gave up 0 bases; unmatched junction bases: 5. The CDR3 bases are TGTGCCAGCAGCCTTGGGACAGGCGCGAACACCGGGGAGCTGTTTTTT. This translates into CASSLGTGANTGELFF.